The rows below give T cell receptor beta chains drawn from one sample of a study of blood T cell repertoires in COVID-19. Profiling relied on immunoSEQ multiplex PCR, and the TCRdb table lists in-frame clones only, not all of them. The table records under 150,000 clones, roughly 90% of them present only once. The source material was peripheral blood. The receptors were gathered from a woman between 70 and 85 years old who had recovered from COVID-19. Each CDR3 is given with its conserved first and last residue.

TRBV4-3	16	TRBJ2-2	CASSQDRARGRGELFF
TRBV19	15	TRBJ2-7	CASSGTVTSSYEQYF
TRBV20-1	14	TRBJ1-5	CSASAGMGNQPQHF
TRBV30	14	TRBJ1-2	CAWSGGQGSGGYTF
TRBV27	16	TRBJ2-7	CASSSAPRRGLYEQYF
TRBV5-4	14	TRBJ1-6	CASSPDRTDSPLHF
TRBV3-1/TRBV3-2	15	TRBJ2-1	CASSPRGGAGNEQFF
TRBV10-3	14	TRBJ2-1	CAITEREWANEQFF
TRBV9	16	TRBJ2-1	CASSTSGTATINEQFF
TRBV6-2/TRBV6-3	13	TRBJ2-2	CASSSGNTGELFF
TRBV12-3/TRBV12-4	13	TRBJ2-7	CASRRGPIYEQYF
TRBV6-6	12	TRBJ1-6	CASGDWASPLHF
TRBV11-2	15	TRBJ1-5	CASSFGTGSNQPQHF
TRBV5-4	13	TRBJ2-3	CASSPSIADTQYF
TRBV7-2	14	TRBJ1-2	CASSLEWQGGGYTF
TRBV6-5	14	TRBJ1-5	CASSRDRENQPQHF
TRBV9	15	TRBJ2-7	CASSPPGTVTYEQYF
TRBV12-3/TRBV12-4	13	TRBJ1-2	CASTPGGNYGYTF
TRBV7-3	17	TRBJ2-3	CASSLSASGWPADTQYF
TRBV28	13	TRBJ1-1	CASSETGNSEAFF
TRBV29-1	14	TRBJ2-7	CSVVLGGTAYEQYF
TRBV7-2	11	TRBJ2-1	CASSPSNEQFF
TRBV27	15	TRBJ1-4	CASSSIRGYQEKLFF
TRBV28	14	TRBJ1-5	CASSRGGLTQPQHF
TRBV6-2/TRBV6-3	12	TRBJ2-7	CASSRGPYEQYF
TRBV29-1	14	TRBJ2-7	CSVGPTGSTYEQYF
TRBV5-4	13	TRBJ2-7	CASSFPGGYEQYF
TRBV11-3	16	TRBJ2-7	CASSLDRVETYYEQYF
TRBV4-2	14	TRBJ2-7	CASSQYLAAYEQYF
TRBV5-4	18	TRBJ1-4	CASSWTGTGFATNEKLFF
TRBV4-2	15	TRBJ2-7	CASGGDHNMDYEQYF
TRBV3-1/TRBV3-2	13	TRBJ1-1	CASTPQGVTEAFF
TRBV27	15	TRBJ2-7	CASRQGGRAPYEQYF
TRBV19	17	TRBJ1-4	CASSMWLGGSTNEKLFF
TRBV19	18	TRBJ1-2	CASSMGRSPPKGNYGYTF
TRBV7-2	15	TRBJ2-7	CASSSRRDRAGEQYF
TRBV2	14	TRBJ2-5	CASQGRQLQETQYF
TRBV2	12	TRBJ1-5	CASSETGEPQHF